This TCR beta chain was sequenced during a study of tumor and adjacent non-tumor tissue in lung cancer. Germline-derived CDR1 and CDR2 are MGHDK and SYGVNS. V lost 3 bases and J 1 base, leaving 9 bases between the germline ends. This CDR3 spans 14 amino acids. With respect to this clonotype: A much bigger clone sits one base away, suggesting this may be a read error.

The template was RNA from unsorted bulk tissue. More than 3 cm separated this lung sample from the edge of the tumor. A modified ARM-PCR protocol with three rounds of nested PCR amplified TCRbeta. TCRdb itself ran the multiplex PCR reads through MiXCR, one entry per CDR3 protein. The sample includes approximately 120,000 distinct CDR3 sequences, roughly three fifths of them seen just once. Input material: distant non-tumor lung tissue. The TCR comes from a man between 60 and 75 years old with non-small cell lung cancer. The genes are TRBV25-1 and TRBJ1-1; D gene unclear. The CDR3 DNA sequence: TGTGCCAGCAGTGAGGAGCACAAGAACACTGAAGCTTTCTTT. Its protein is CASSEEHKNTEAFF.